This paragraph reports one T cell receptor (beta chain). In the naive CD8 group, cells lacked CD45RO and were positively selected for CCR7, so terminally differentiated effector memory CD45RA+ cells were left out. The table came from immunoSEQ multiplex PCR; TCRdb's copy has only in-frame clones and leaves some out. The repertoire has 2 million to 2.5 million clones, about 95% of them found once; the top ten carry around 1.1%. The data stem from a study of shared clonotypes between healthy human individuals. The germline V gene encodes CDR1 MDHEN and CDR2 SYDVKM. V lost 2 bases and J 3 bases, leaving 10 bases between the germline ends. The CDR3 is 14 residues long.

The sample was naive CD8+ T cells sorted from blood. The genes are TRBV28 and TRBJ2-5; perhaps TRBD2 as D (5 bases). This TCR came from a man aged 18 to 30 in good health. CDR3 protein: CASSLVQREETQYF. DNA for the CDR3: TGTGCCAGCAGTTTAGTACAGAGGGAAGAGACCCAGTACTTC.